This entry lists 19 T cell receptor beta chains sequenced from one sample in a study of cytomegalovirus exposure and HLA in healthy donors. The PCR ran on 60 Vbeta and 13 Jbeta primers. Data came from immunoSEQ multiplex PCR; TCRdb stores just in-frame clones and leaves some out. The sample yields 110,000 to 150,000 clones, approximately 70% seen once. The sequencing input was PBMCs. These receptors came from a woman aged 40 to 49 in good health and CMV-seronegative.

Comments on this clone: The same CDR3 can be traced to other DNA sequences in this sample. The chain has TRBV9 and TRBJ2-5; 8 nucleotides agree with TRBD2. J lost 4 bases, V lost 0 bases, and 2 bases had no gene match. CDR1 and CDR2 (germline): SGDLS, YYNGEE. This CDR3 is 14 amino acids long. CDR3 DNA sequence: TGTGCCAGCAGCGTAGGAAGCGGGGGAGAGACCCAGTACTTC. It yields the protein CASSVGSGGETQYF. The variable domain in full, with the rest retrieved from reference TRBV9 and TRBJ2-5, is DSGVTQTPKHLITATGQRVTLRCSPRSGDLSVYWYQQSLDQGLQFLIQYYNGEERAKGNILERFSAQQFPDLHSELNLSSLELGDSALYFCASSVGSGGETQYFGPGTRLLVL.

This clone was detected a few times. The DNA for the CDR3 is TGTGCCAGCAGTTCCCCGGACAGGGTGAGGGTCTACACCTTC. Its protein is CASSSPDRVRVYTF. V is TRBV28 and J is TRBJ1-2, with TRBD1 matching over 8 bases. There are 14 residues in the CDR3. Germline values: CDR1 MDHEN, CDR2 SYDVKM. With V trimmed by 4 bases and J by 10 bases, 11 bases remained unmatched.

This chain connects TRBV7-3 to TRBJ1-1, with 8 bases identical to TRBD1. The CDR3 extends over 13 amino acids. Germline CDR1 is SGHTA and CDR2 is FQGTGA. V was pared by 5 bases and J by 8 bases, with 7 bases of the junction left unmatched. CDR3 nucleotides: TGTGCCAGCAGCCTAGGACAGGGTGTAGAAGCTTTCTTT. This sequence encodes CASSLGQGVEAFF.

The chain uses TRBV7-2 and TRBJ2-2; D remains unclear. Per germline, CDR1 SGHTA and CDR2 FQGNSA. V gave up 1 base and J gave up 0 bases, with 6 bases separating them. The CDR3 spans 15 residues. The CDR3 protein is CASSLGQTNTGELFF. In DNA, the CDR3 is TGTGCCAGCAGCTTAGGGCAGACGAACACCGGGGAGCTGTTTTTT. The whole variable domain, filled in from reference TRBV7-2 and TRBJ2-2, reads GAGVSQSPSNKVTEKGKDVELRCDPISGHTALYWYRQSLGQGLEFLIYFQGNSAPDKSGLPSDRFSAERTGGSVSTLTIQRTQQEDSAVYLCASSLGQTNTGELFFGEGSRLTVL.

The gene calls are TRBV20-1 and TRBJ1-1, with a possible D match to TRBD1 (5 bases). There are 11 residues in the CDR3. Trimming removed 5 bases from V and 4 bases from J, with 8 bases in between. Per germline, CDR1 DFQATT and CDR2 SNEGSKA (reference sequence). The CDR3 protein is CSAQGITEAFF. The DNA of the CDR3 is TGCAGTGCTCAGGGCATCACTGAAGCTTTCTTT.

This clone showed up just a few times. The chain couples TRBV5-6 to TRBJ2-5; D remains ambiguous. The germline V gene encodes CDR1 SGHDT and CDR2 YYEEEE. Trimming cost V 5 bases and J 3 bases, with 8 bases left between them. The CDR3 is 12 residues long. CDR3 in DNA: TGTGCCAGCAGAAATGTAGAAGAGACCCAGTACTTC. Its translation: CASRNVEETQYF.

The chain uses TRBV6-1 and TRBJ1-2; possible D gene TRBD1, 5 bases. This CDR3 contains 15 residues. CDR1 and CDR2 (germline): MNHNS, SASEGT. Trimming cost V 3 bases and J 0 bases, with 11 bases left between them. As DNA, the CDR3 is TGTGCCAGCAGTGAGGGGAACAGGCCTAACTATGGCTACACCTTC. It is translated as CASSEGNRPNYGYTF.

The chain joins TRBV6-6 to TRBJ1-1; D is unclear. Deletions cut 6 bases from V and 1 base from J, with 6 bases between. The CDR3 sequence is 12 residues long. Germline V gives CDR1 MNHNY, CDR2 SVGAGI (reference sequence). CDR3 bases: TGTGCCAGCAGAAGACAGAACACTGAAGCTTTCTTT. The encoded protein is CASRRQNTEAFF.

The chain employs TRBV6-6 and TRBJ2-7; D uncertain. The CDR3 is 14 amino acids. The V gene lost 0 bases and the J gene lost 3 bases, with 9 bases spanning the gap. Germline CDR1 is MNHNY and CDR2 is SVGAGI (reference sequence). CDR3 loop: CASSYSLTGYEQYV. CDR3 bases: TGTGCCAGCAGTTACTCCTTGACTGGCTACGAGCAGTACGTC.

The V and J genes are TRBV5-8 and TRBJ2-1, with 8 bases identical to TRBD2. Trimming took 4 bases from V and 8 from J; bases not matched to a gene: 20. The CDR3 has 18 amino acids. Looked up from germline, CDR1 is SGHTS and CDR2 is YDEGEE. CDR3: CASSREGSGDELRDEQFF. CDR3 sequence (DNA): TGTGCCAGCAGCCGGGAGGGTTCAGGGGACGAGCTCCGGGATGAGCAGTTCTTC.

Remarks on this clone: The junction does not match germline at one end; this may be a read error. Other DNA sequences in the same sample also yield this CDR3. This chain links TRBV6-1 with TRBJ2-2, with a weak D call TRBD2 (6 bases). Per germline, CDR1 MNHNS and CDR2 SASEGT. The CDR3 length is 13 residues. The CDR3 coding sequence is TGTGCCAGCAGACCTAGCGAAACCGGGGAGCTGTTCTTT. It encodes CASRPSETGELFF.

This chain connects TRBV11-2 to TRBJ2-5; 8 bases align to TRBD2. After removal of 5 bases from V and 2 bases from J, the junction contained 1 base not matched to a gene. Germline V CDR1 and CDR2: SGHAT, FQNNGV. This CDR3 comprises 13 residues. In nucleotides, the CDR3 is TGTGCCAGCAGCGGGACTAGTCAAGAGACCCAGTACTTC. Protein: CASSGTSQETQYF.

This clone showed up just a few times. The chain has TRBV7-3 and TRBJ2-5, with D tentatively TRBD2 (6 bases). V was clipped by 5 bases and J by 3 bases, with 10 bases between them. The CDR3 is 13 amino acids. Germline assignment: CDR1 SGHTA and CDR2 FQGTGA. The CDR3 nucleotides read TGTGCCAGCAGCCGCGGGGCGGAAGAGACCCAGTACTTC. It yields the protein CASSRGAEETQYF.

The chain recombines TRBV9 with TRBJ1-4; D gene ambiguous. The CDR3 consists of 15 residues. The V gene's germline CDR1 is SGDLS and CDR2 YYNGEE. Trimming shortened V by 2 bases and J by 0 bases, and 8 bases separated the two germline ends. CDR3 in amino acids: CASSVTGTTNEKLFF. The CDR3 DNA sequence: TGTGCCAGCAGCGTGACCGGGACAACTAATGAAAAACTGTTTTTT.

The chain links TRBV9 to TRBJ2-1, with 11 bases matching TRBD2. With V trimmed by 0 bases and J by 6 bases, 2 bases remained unmatched. This CDR3 spans 15 amino acids. The V gene's germline CDR1 is SGDLS and CDR2 YYNGEE. The CDR3 DNA follows: TGTGCCAGCAGCGTAGCTAGCGGGGGGTTCAATGAGCAGTTCTTC. It specifies CASSVASGGFNEQFF.

This clone came up a few times. The V gene is TRBV10-3, the J gene TRBJ1-6; D is ambiguous. Between the trimmed V and J ends, which lost 0 bases and 13 bases, there was a span of 7 bases. The CDR3 length is 12 residues. Germline values: CDR1 ENHRY, CDR2 SYGVKD. CDR3 amino acids: CAISESRGPLHF. CDR3 nucleotides: TGTGCCATCAGTGAGTCCCGTGGCCCCCTCCACTTT.

The chain couples TRBV19 to TRBJ1-5; unclear D gene. Germline V lookup: CDR1 LNHDA, CDR2 SQIVND (reference sequence). V lost 5 bases, J lost 4 bases, and 15 bases lay in between. The length of the CDR3 is 15 residues. The CDR3 loop is CASSPTTLGNQPQHF. DNA of the CDR3: TGTGCCAGTAGTCCGACGACCCTCGGGAATCAGCCCCAGCATTTT.

This clone was seen only a few times. The chain combines TRBV28 with TRBJ2-6, with TRBD1 as a possible D gene (5 bases). The CDR3 is 15 residues long. Germline V gives CDR1 MDHEN, CDR2 SYDVKM. V gave up 5 bases and J gave up 0 bases, with 8 bases separating them. CDR3: CASSVRVSGANVLTF. CDR3 sequence (DNA): TGTGCCAGCAGTGTCAGGGTCTCTGGGGCCAACGTCCTGACTTTC.

V usage is TRBV25-1 and J usage is TRBJ1-6, with 7 bases fitting TRBD1. Germline V gives CDR1 MGHDK, CDR2 SYGVNS. The CDR3 consists of 13 residues. Trimming at V came to 8 bases and at J to 7 bases, leaving 5 bases not matched to a gene. Here the CDR3 DNA reads TGTGCCAGCGGCGACAGGGTCAATTCACCCCTCCACTTT. Translated, it gives CASGDRVNSPLHF.